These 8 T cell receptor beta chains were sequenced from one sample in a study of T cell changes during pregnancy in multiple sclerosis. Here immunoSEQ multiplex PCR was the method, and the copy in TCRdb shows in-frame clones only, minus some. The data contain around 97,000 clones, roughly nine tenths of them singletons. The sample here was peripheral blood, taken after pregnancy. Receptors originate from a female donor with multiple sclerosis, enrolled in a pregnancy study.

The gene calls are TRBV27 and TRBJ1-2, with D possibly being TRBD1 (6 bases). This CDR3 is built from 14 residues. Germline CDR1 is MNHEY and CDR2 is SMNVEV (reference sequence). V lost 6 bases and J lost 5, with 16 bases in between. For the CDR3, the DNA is TGTGCCAGCAGCGGAACAGGGCGGCGGTATGGCTACACCTTC. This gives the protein CASSGTGRRYGYTF.

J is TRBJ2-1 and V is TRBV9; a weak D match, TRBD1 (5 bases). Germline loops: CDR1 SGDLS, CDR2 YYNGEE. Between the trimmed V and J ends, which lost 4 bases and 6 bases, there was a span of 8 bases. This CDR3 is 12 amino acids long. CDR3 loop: CASSLGANEQFF. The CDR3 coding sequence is TGTGCCAGCAGCCTTGGGGCCAATGAGCAGTTCTTC.

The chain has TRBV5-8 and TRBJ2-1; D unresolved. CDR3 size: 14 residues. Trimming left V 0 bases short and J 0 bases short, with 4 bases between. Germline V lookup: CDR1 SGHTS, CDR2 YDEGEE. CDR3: CASSLESSYNEQFF. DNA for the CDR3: TGTGCCAGCAGCTTGGAGAGCTCCTACAATGAGCAGTTCTTC.

The CDR3 spells CASSGGASGSADTQYF. The CDR3 nucleotides read TGCGCCAGCAGTGGTGGGGCTAGCGGGAGTGCAGATACGCAGTATTTT. The J gene is TRBJ2-3, the V gene TRBV10-1, with 10 bases lining up with TRBD2. Losses at the gene ends were 4 bases for V and 4 bases for J; bases not matched to a gene: 8. Per germline, CDR1 WNHNN and CDR2 SYGVQD (reference sequence). CDR3 length equals 16 residues.

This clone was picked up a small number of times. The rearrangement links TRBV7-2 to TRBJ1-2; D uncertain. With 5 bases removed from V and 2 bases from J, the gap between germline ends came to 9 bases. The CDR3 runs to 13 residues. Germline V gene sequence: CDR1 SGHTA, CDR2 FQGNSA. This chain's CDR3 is CASSPEKNYGYTF. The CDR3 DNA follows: TGTGCCAGCAGCCCCGAGAAGAACTATGGCTACACCTTC.

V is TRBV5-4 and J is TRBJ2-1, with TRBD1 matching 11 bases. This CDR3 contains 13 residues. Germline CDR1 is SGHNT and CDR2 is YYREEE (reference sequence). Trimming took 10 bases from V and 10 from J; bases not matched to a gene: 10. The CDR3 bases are TGTGCCTCTCGGGACAGGGGGGGTTGGGAGCAGTTCTTC. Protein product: CASRDRGGWEQFF.

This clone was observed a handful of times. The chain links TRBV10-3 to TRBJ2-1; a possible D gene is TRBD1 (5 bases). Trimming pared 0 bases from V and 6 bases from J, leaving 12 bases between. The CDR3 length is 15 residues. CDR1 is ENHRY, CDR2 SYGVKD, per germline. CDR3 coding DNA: TGTGCCATCAGTGAGTCCCAGCAGGGTAGCAATGAGCAGTTCTTC. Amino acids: CAISESQQGSNEQFF.

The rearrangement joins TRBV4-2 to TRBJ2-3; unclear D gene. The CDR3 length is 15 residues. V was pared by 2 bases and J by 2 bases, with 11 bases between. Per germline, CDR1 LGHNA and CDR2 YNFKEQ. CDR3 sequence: CASSQSPSPTDTQYF. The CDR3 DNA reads TGTGCCAGCAGCCAATCCCCCTCCCCCACAGATACGCAGTATTTT.